A single sample gave rise to the 24 T cell receptor beta chains below, sequenced in a study of cytomegalovirus exposure and HLA in healthy donors. It was with 60 Vbeta and 13 Jbeta primers that the PCR ran. TCRdb's table, derived via immunoSEQ multiplex PCR, lists solely in-frame clones and lacks some. Of fewer than 250,000 clones listed, around 84% are singletons. The sample taken for sequencing was PBMCs. The source of these receptors is a woman aged 18-29 years in good health and CMV-seronegative.

The CDR3, as DNA: TGTGCCATCAGTATGCAGGGCGAGCAGTACTTC. It specifies CAISMQGEQYF. The chain combines TRBV10-3 with TRBJ2-7, with D perhaps matching TRBD1 (5 bases). Germline CDR1 is ENHRY and CDR2 is SYGVKD. The V end lost 5 bases, the J end lost 6 bases, and 8 bases lay between the germline ends. This CDR3 has 11 amino acids.

This chain connects TRBV30 to TRBJ1-4; possibly TRBD1 for D (6 bases). V was trimmed by 1 base and J by 5 bases, leaving 11 bases between them. CDR3 length: 14 residues. Germline CDR1 is GTSNPN and CDR2 is SVGIG (reference sequence). CDR3 sequence: CAWSEGQPNEKLFF. CDR3 DNA: TGTGCCTGGAGTGAAGGACAGCCGAATGAAAAACTGTTTTTT.

This clone was picked up one time. The chain combines TRBV4-2 with TRBJ1-4, with TRBD1 matching 8 bases. CDR3 length: 17 residues. V shed 0 bases, J shed 5 bases, and the junction held 8 bases outside the gene matches. Germline values: CDR1 LGHNA, CDR2 YNFKEQ. The CDR3 DNA follows: TGTGCCAGCAGCCAAGATGACCGGGGACAGGCGAATGAAAAACTGTTTTTT. It codes for CASSQDDRGQANEKLFF.

The chain combines TRBV27 with TRBJ2-7; maybe TRBD2 (6 bases). The V end lost 2 bases, the J end lost 6 bases, and 11 bases lay between the germline ends. Germline V gene sequence: CDR1 MNHEY, CDR2 SMNVEV (reference sequence). CDR3 length equals 13 residues. DNA for the CDR3: TGTGCCAGCAGTTTAGCGGAGGGAGCCGAGCAGTACTTC. Protein sequence: CASSLAEGAEQYF.

This chain links TRBV5-1 with TRBJ2-1; 9 bases match TRBD1. Germline CDR1 and CDR2: SGHRS and YFSETQ. The CDR3 is made up of 14 amino acids. Unmatched junction bases numbered 8, after V lost 7 bases and J lost 6 bases. CDR3 sequence (DNA): TGCGCCAGCGATCAGACAGGGGGTGGCAATGAGCAGTTCTTC. Translating it yields CASDQTGGGNEQFF. The full variable domain, its missing parts supplied by reference TRBV5-1 and TRBJ2-1, is KAGVTQTPRYLIKTRGQQVTLSCSPISGHRSVSWYQQTPGQGLQFLFEYFSETQRNKGNFPGRFSGRQFSNSRSEMNVSTLELGDSALYLCASDQTGGGNEQFFGPGTRLTVL.

This clone was seen more than once but under ten times. The genes are TRBV25-1 and TRBJ2-7, with D maybe TRBD2 (6 bases). The germline V gene has CDR1 MGHDK and CDR2 SYGVNS. V lost 3 bases, J lost 6 bases, and 15 bases lay in between. This CDR3 has 14 amino acids. As DNA, the CDR3 is TGTGCCAGCAGTGATGCCAGGGAGGTCTCCGAGCAGTACTTC. Amino acid sequence: CASSDAREVSEQYF.

The V call is TRBV5-1, the J call TRBJ2-1, with TRBD2 identical over 11 bases. CDR1 SGHRS and CDR2 YFSETQ come from the germline V gene. This CDR3 has 16 amino acids. V lost 2 bases and J lost 7; bases outside the gene matches: 8. The CDR3 is CASSFLTSGTTNEQFF. For the CDR3, the DNA is TGCGCCAGCAGCTTCCTGACTAGCGGGACAACGAATGAGCAGTTCTTC.

This chain connects TRBV27 to TRBJ1-1; a possible D gene is TRBD1 (6 bases). Germline V gives CDR1 MNHEY, CDR2 SMNVEV (reference sequence). This CDR3 is built from 15 residues. V was shortened by 4 bases and J by 4 bases, with 16 bases between the two germline ends. This chain's CDR3 is CASSSTGLGGTEAFF. Written as DNA, the CDR3 is TGTGCCAGCAGTTCCACAGGGTTGGGCGGCACTGAAGCTTTCTTT.

This chain uses TRBV7-8 with TRBJ2-3; D possibly corresponds to TRBD2 (7 bases). Trimming took 2 bases from V and 6 from J, leaving 15 bases between them. The CDR3 has 15 residues. From germline, CDR1 is SGHVS and CDR2 FQNEAQ. For the CDR3, the DNA is TGTGCCAGCAGCTTAAGGGGGGGTATCCAGGATACGCAGTATTTT. This sequence encodes CASSLRGGIQDTQYF. The full variable domain, completed using reference TRBV7-8 and TRBJ2-3, is GAGVSQSPRYKVAKRGQDVALRCDPISGHVSLFWYQQALGQGPEFLTYFQNEAQLDKSGLPSDRFFAERPEGSVSTLKIQRTQQEDSAVYLCASSLRGGIQDTQYFGPGTRLTVL.

The genes are TRBV18 and TRBJ1-4; possible D gene TRBD1, 5 bases. Germline V CDR1 and CDR2: KGHSH, LQKENI. The germline V and J ends were trimmed by 3 bases and 8 bases, with 16 bases remaining between them. The CDR3 is 15 amino acids. The CDR3 DNA sequence: TGTGCCAGCTCACCTGGCTATGGGAAGGGGGAAAAACTGTTTTTT. Protein sequence: CASSPGYGKGEKLFF.

The rearrangement links TRBV7-9 to TRBJ1-1, with D perhaps matching TRBD1 (6 bases). CDR1 is SEHNR, CDR2 FQNEAQ, per germline (reference sequence). Trimming pared 1 base from V and 2 bases from J, leaving 11 bases between. This CDR3 has 15 amino acids. CDR3 nucleotide sequence: TGTGCCAGCAGCTTAGAGCACAGGGCTAACACTGAAGCTTTCTTT. Amino acid sequence: CASSLEHRANTEAFF. Combining the CDR3 with reference TRBV7-9 and TRBJ1-1 gives the whole variable domain DTGVSQNPRHKITKRGQNVTFRCDPISEHNRLYWYRQTLGQGPEFLTYFQNEAQLEKSRLLSDRFSAERPKGSFSTLEIQRTEQGDSAMYLCASSLEHRANTEAFFGQGTRLTVV.

The chain has TRBV7-9 and TRBJ2-3, with D maybe TRBD1 (6 bases). V gave up 5 bases and J gave up 3 bases, with 12 bases separating them. CDR3 size: 14 residues. Germline V gives CDR1 SEHNR, CDR2 FQNEAQ (reference sequence). The CDR3 region has the DNA TGTGCCAGCAGCCTTCGGCAGGGGACAGATACGCAGTATTTT. This encodes CASSLRQGTDTQYF.

The V and J genes are TRBV6-5 and TRBJ2-5; 7 nucleotides line up with TRBD2. The assigned J gene may be wrong: the sequence end matches TRBJ2-7 better. The CDR3 is 13 residues long. CDR1 MNHEY and CDR2 SVGAGI come from the germline V gene. The DNA of the CDR3 is TGTGCCAGCAGGGAGGGACTACTCTACGAGCAGTACTTC. The encoded protein is CASREGLLYEQYF.

This clone was seen only once. The chain is built from TRBV7-2 and TRBJ1-3; TRBD1 matches at 9 bases. The CDR3 contains 15 residues. Germline CDR1 reads SGHTA; CDR2 reads FQGNSA. Losses at the gene ends were 5 bases for V and 3 bases for J; bases not matched to a gene: 5. DNA for the CDR3: TGTGCCAGCAGCCCGACAGGGGGGTATGGAAACACCATATATTTT. This encodes CASSPTGGYGNTIYF.

The V gene is TRBV30, the J gene TRBJ1-1; D is uncertain. Germline CDR1 reads GTSNPN; CDR2 reads SVGIG (reference sequence). The CDR3 runs to 11 residues. The V and J ends lost 0 bases and 8 bases respectively, with 7 bases between them. CDR3 nucleotide sequence: TGTGCCTGGAGTGTACAGTTAGAAGCTTTCTTT. Encoded protein: CAWSVQLEAFF.

The rearrangement uses TRBV30 and TRBJ2-7; 7 bases map to TRBD1. Germline V lookup: CDR1 GTSNPN, CDR2 SVGIG (reference sequence). This CDR3 has 13 residues. The V and J ends lost 3 bases and 3 bases, in that order; junction bases with no gene match: 5. The CDR3 protein is CAWRGGTVYEQYF. The CDR3 nucleotides read TGTGCCTGGAGAGGTGGGACAGTCTACGAGCAGTACTTC. Variable domain in full (rest from reference TRBV30 and TRBJ2-7): SQTIHQWPATLVQPVGSPLSLECTVEGTSNPNLYWYRQAAGRGLQLLFYSVGIGQISSEVPQNLSASRPQDRQFILSSKKLLLSDSGFYLCAWRGGTVYEQYFGPGTRLTVT.

V gene TRBV29-1 combines with J gene TRBJ1-2; 7 bases map to TRBD1. Trimming took 6 bases from V and 2 from J; bases not matched to a gene: 3. Germline V gene data show CDR1 as SQVTM and CDR2 as ANQGSEA. The CDR3 consists of 12 residues. CDR3 sequence (DNA): TGCAGCGTCCTACAGGGGAACTATGGCTACACCTTC. Its translation: CSVLQGNYGYTF.

This CDR3 is CASRGDGLAGTYEQYF. The CDR3 region has the DNA TGTGCCAGTAGAGGAGACGGACTAGCGGGAACCTACGAGCAGTACTTC. The chain is built from TRBV19 and TRBJ2-7, with 12 nucleotides matching TRBD2. J gave up 2 bases and V 6 bases, and 8 bases lay outside the gene matches. CDR1 is LNHDA and CDR2 is SQIVND in the germline V gene (reference sequence). CDR3 size: 16 residues.

This chain connects TRBV21-1 to TRBJ1-2; the table assigns TRBD1, which was not confirmed against the DNA. TRBV21-1 is flagged as a pseudogene. This CDR3 region has 11 residues. The CDR3 nucleotides read TGTGCAGACAGGGATAGCTATGGCTACACCTTC. Translation gives CADRDSYGYTF.

The chain recombines TRBV7-2 with TRBJ1-6, with TRBD1 matching 8 bases. J was trimmed by 7 bases and V by 4 bases; bases with no gene match: 3. The germline V gene has CDR1 SGHTA and CDR2 FQGNSA. This CDR3 is 14 amino acids long. The CDR3 is CASSSRDRNSPLHF. In DNA, the CDR3 is TGTGCCAGCAGCTCCCGGGACAGGAATTCACCCCTCCACTTT.

The V gene is TRBV7-9, the J gene TRBJ1-1; a possible D gene is TRBD1 (5 bases). The CDR3 length is 12 residues. The V gene's germline CDR1 is SEHNR and CDR2 FQNEAQ (reference sequence). V shed 5 bases and J shed 11 bases, with 15 bases lying between them. CDR3 sequence reads: CASSTSPRDAFF. CDR3 nucleotide sequence: TGTGCCAGCAGCACAAGCCCCAGGGATGCTTTCTTT.

This chain uses TRBV11-1 with TRBJ1-2; the match to TRBD1 covers 8 bases. In germline, CDR1 is SGHAT, CDR2 FQDESV (reference sequence). This CDR3 is built from 14 residues. Germline trimming cut 2 bases from V and 7 bases from J; bases unmatched to any gene: 6. CDR3 residues: CASSLSQGASGYTF. The DNA of the CDR3 is TGTGCCAGCAGCTTATCCCAGGGGGCAAGTGGCTACACCTTC. The complete variable domain, with remaining parts taken from reference TRBV11-1 and TRBJ1-2, reads EAEVAQSPRYKITEKSQAVAFWCDPISGHATLYWYRQILGQGPELLVQFQDESVVDDSQLPKDRFSAERLKGVDSTLKIQPAELGDSAMYLCASSLSQGASGYTFGSGTRLTVV.

The chain couples TRBV4-2 to TRBJ2-3; D might be TRBD2 (6 bases). The CDR3 has 14 amino acids. Germline V gives CDR1 LGHNA, CDR2 YNFKEQ. Deletions cut 4 bases from V and 3 bases from J, with 11 bases between. This CDR3 reads CASSPSDSTDTQYF. DNA of the CDR3: TGTGCCAGCAGCCCTAGCGACTCGACAGATACGCAGTATTTT.

This clone was counted once. The chain has TRBV11-2 and TRBJ2-5, with D perhaps matching TRBD2 (6 bases). This CDR3 comprises 17 residues. Germline lookup yields CDR1 SGHAT and CDR2 FQNNGV. Trimming shortened V by 0 bases and J by 9 bases, and 23 bases separated the two germline ends. The CDR3 coding sequence is TGTGCCAGCAGCTTAGATGGGAATAGACTAGGAACTTCGGCCCAGTACTTC. As protein: CASSLDGNRLGTSAQYF. The full variable domain, in which reference TRBV11-2 and TRBJ2-5 provide the parts outside the CDR3, is EAGVAQSPRYKIIEKRQSVAFWCNPISGHATLYWYQQILGQGPKLLIQFQNNGVVDDSQLPKDRFSAERLKGVDSTLKIQPAKLEDSAVYLCASSLDGNRLGTSAQYFGPGTRLLVL.